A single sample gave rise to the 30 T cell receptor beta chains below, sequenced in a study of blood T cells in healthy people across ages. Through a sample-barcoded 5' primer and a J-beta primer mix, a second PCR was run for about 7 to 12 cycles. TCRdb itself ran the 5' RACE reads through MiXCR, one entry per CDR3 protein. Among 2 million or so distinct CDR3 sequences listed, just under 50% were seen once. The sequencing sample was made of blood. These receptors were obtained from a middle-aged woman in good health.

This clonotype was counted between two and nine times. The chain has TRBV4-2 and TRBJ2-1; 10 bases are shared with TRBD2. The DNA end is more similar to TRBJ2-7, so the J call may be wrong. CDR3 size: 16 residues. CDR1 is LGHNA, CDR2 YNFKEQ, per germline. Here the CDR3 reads CASSQHTAGGYNEQYF. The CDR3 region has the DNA TGTGCCAGCAGCCAACACACAGCGGGGGGGTACAATGAGCAGTACTTC.

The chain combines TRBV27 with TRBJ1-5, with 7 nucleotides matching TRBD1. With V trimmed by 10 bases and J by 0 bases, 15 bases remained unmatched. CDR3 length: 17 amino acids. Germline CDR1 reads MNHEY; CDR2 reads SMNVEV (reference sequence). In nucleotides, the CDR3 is TGTGCCACCTTGGCAATGGGGACAGATTATAGCAATCAGCCCCAGCATTTT. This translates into CATLAMGTDYSNQPQHF.

In nucleotides, the CDR3 is TGCAGTGCGAGTGGGTTAAGATGGGGGAAAGGGGAGACCCAGTACTTC. Translating gives CSASGLRWGKGETQYF. This chain links TRBV20-1 with TRBJ2-7, with D perhaps given as TRBD1 or TRBD2 (5 bases each). With the DNA end fitting TRBJ2-5 better, the J assignment may be wrong. The CDR3 has 16 residues. Germline CDR1 and CDR2: DFQATT and SNEGSKA (reference sequence).

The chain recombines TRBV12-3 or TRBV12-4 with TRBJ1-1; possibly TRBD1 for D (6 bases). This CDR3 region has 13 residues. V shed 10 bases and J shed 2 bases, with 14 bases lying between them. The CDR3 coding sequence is TGTGCCATCCGGAGGGGGGGTAACACTGAAGCTTTCTTT. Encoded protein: CAIRRGGNTEAFF.

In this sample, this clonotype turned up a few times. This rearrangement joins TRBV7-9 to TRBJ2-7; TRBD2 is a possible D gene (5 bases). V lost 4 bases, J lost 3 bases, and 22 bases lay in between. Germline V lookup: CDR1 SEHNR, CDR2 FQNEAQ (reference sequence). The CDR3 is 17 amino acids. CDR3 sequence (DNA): TGTGCCAGCAGCTCAACACAAGCGGAGACGATATTCTACGAGCAGTACTTC. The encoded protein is CASSSTQAETIFYEQYF.

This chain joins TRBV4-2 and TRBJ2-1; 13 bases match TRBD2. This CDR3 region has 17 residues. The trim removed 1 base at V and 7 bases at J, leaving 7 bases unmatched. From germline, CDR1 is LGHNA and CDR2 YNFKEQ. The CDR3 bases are TGTGCCAGCAGCCAAGGGTCTGGGACTAGCGGGGCTAATGAGCAGTTCTTC. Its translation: CASSQGSGTSGANEQFF.

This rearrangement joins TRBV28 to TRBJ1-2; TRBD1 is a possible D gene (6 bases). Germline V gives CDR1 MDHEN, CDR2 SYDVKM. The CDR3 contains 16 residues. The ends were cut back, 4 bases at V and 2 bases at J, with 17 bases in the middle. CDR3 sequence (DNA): TGTGCCAGCAGTTCCCACAGGGCCAGTTCGAACTATGGCTACACCTTC. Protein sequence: CASSSHRASSNYGYTF.

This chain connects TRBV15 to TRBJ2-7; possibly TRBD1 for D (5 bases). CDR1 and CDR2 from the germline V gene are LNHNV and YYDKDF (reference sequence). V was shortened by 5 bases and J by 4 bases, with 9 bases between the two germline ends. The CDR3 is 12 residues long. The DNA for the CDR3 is TGTGCCACCAGCTTCAGGGATTACGAGCAGTACTTC. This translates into CATSFRDYEQYF.

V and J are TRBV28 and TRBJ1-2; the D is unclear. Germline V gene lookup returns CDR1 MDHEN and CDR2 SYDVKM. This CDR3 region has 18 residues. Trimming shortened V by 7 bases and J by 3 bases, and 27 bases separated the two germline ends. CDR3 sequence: CASTSPRPAKPDYYGYTF. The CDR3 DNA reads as TGTGCCAGCACCAGTCCCCGTCCAGCAAAACCCGACTACTATGGCTACACCTTC.

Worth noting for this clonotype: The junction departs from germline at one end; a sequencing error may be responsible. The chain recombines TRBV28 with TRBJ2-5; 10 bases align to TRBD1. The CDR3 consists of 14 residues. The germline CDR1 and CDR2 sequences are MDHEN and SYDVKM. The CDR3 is CASRGQGKQETRYF. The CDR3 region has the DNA TGTGCCAGTCGGGGACAGGGGAAACAAGAGACCCGGTACTTC.

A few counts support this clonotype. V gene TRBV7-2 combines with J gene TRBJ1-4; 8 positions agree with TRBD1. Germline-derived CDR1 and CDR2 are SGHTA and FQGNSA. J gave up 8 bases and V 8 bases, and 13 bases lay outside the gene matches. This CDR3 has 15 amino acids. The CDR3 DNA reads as TGTGCCAGCGGCCCCAGGACAGGGTTGGACGAAAAACTGTTTTTT. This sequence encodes CASGPRTGLDEKLFF.

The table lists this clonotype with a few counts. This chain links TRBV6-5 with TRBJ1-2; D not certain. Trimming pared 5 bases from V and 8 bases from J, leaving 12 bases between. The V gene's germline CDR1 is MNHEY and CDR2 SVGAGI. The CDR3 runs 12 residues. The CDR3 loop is CASSRASGGYTF. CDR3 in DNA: TGTGCCAGCAGTCGGGCCTCGGGGGGCTACACCTTC.

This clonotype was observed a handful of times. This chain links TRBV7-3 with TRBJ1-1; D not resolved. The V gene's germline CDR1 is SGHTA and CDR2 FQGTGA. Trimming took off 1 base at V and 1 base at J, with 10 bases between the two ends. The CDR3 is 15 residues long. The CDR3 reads CASSLNAGRNTEAFF. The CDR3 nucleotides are TGTGCCAGCAGCTTAAACGCGGGAAGGAACACTGAAGCTTTCTTT.

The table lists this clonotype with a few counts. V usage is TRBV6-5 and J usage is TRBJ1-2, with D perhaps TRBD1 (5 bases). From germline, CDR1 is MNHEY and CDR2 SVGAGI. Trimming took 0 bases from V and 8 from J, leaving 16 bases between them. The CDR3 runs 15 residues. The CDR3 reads CASSYSRDSYDGYTF. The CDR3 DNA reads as TGTGCCAGCAGTTACTCGCGGGACTCCTATGACGGCTACACCTTC.

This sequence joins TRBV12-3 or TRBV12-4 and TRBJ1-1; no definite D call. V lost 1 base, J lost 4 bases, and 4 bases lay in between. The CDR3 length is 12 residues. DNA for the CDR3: TGTGCCAGCAGTTTAGGTCCCACTGAAGCTTTCTTT. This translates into CASSLGPTEAFF.

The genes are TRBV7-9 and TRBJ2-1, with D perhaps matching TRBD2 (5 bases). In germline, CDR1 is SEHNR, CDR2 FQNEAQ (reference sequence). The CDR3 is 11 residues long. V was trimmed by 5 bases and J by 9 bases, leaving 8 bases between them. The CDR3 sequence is CASSHEGEQFF. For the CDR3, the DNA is TGTGCCAGCAGCCACGAGGGTGAGCAGTTCTTC. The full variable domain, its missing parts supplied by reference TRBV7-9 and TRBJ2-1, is DTGVSQNPRHKITKRGQNVTFRCDPISEHNRLYWYRQTLGQGPEFLTYFQNEAQLEKSRLLSDRFSAERPKGSFSTLEIQRTEQGDSAMYLCASSHEGEQFFGPGTRLTVL.

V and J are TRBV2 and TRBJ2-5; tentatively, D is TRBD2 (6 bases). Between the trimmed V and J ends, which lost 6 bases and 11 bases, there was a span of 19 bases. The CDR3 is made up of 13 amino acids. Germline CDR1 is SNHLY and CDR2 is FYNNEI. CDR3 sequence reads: CASSVGSDRGQYF. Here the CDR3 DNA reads TGTGCCAGCAGCGTTGGCTCGGATCGGGGGCAGTACTTC.

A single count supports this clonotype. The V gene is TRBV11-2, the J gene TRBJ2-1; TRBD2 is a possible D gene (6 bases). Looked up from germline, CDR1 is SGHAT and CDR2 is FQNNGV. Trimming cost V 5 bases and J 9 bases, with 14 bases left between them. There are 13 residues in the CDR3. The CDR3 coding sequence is TGTGCCAGCAGCGCCGGACTACCGGGTGAGCAGTTCTTC. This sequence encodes CASSAGLPGEQFF.

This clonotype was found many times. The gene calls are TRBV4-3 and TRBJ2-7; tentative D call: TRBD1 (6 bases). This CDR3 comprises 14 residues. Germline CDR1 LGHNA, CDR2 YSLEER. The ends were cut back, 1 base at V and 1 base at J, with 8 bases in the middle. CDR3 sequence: CASSQARGSYEQYF. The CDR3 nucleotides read TGCGCCAGCAGCCAAGCCAGGGGATCCTACGAGCAGTACTTC.

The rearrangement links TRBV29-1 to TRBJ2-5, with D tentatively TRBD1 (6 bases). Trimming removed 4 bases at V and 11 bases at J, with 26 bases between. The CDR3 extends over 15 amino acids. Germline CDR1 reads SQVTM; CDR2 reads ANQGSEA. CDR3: CSVGRVTGPYNEQYF. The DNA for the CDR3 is TGCAGCGTTGGAAGGGTAACAGGGCCATACAATGAGCAGTACTTC.

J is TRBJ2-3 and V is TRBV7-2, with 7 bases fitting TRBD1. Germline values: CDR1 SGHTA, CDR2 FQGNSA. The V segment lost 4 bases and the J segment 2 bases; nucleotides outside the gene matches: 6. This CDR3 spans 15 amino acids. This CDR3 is CASSSSGQITDTQYF. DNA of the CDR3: TGTGCCAGCAGCTCATCGGGACAGATCACAGATACGCAGTATTTT.

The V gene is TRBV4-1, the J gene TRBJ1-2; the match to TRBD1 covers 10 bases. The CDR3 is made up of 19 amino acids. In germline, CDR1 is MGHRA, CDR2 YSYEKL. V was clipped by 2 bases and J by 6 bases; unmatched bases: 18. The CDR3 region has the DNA TGCGCCAGCAGCCAACCTCCGGGGACAGGGGCCATGAACATCCATGGCTACACCTTC. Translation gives CASSQPPGTGAMNIHGYTF.

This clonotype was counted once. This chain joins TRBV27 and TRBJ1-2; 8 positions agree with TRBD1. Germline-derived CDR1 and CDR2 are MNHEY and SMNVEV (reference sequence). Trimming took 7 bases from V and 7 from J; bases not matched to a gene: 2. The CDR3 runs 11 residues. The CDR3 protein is CASTGGCGYTF. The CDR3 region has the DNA TGTGCCAGCACAGGGGGCTGTGGCTACACCTTC.

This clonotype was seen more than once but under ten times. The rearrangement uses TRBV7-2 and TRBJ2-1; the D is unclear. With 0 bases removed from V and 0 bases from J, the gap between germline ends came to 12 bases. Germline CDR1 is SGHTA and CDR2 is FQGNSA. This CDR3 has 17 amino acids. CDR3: CASSLAPLAYSYNEQFF. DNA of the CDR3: TGTGCCAGCAGCTTAGCCCCATTGGCGTACTCCTACAATGAGCAGTTCTTC.

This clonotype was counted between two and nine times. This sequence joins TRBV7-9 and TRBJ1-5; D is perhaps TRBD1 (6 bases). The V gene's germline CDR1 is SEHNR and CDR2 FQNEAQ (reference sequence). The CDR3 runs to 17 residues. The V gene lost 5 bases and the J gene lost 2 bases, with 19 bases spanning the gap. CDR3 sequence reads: CASSVSAGGGGNQPQHF. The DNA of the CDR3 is TGTGCCAGCAGCGTTTCCGCGGGGGGCGGAGGCAATCAGCCCCAGCATTTT.

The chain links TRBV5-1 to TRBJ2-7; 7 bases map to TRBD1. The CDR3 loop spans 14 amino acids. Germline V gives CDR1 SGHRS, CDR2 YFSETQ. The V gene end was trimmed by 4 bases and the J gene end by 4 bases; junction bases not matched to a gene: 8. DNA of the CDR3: TGCGCCAGCAGCACGACGACAGGGCGATACGAGCAGTACTTC. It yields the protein CASSTTTGRYEQYF.

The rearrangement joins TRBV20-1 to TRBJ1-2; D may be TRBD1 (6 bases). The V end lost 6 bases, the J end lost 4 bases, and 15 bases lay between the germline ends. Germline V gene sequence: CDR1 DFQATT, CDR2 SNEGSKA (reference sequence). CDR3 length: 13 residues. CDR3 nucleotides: TGCAGTGCCCCCTATACAGGGCCCTATGGCTACACCTTC. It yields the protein CSAPYTGPYGYTF.

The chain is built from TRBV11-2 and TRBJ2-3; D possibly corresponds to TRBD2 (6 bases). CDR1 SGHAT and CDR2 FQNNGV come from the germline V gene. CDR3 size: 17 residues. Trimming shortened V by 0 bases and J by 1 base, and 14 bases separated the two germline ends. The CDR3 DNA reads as TGTGCCAGCAGCTTAGATCGTGGAGGGTACGGCACAGATACGCAGTATTTT. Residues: CASSLDRGGYGTDTQYF.

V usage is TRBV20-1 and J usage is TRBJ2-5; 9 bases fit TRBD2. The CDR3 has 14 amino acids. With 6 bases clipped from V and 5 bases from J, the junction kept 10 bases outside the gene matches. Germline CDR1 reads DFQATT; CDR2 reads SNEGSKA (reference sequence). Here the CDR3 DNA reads TGCAGTGCCACCCCGACTAGCGGTCGGGAGACCCAGTACTTC. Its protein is CSATPTSGRETQYF.

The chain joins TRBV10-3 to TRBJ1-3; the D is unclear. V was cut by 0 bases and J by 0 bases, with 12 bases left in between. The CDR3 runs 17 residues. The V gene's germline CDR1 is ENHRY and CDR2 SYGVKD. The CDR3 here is CAISESIWKSSGNTIYF. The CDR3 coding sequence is TGTGCCATCAGTGAGTCTATCTGGAAGAGCTCTGGAAACACCATATATTTT.